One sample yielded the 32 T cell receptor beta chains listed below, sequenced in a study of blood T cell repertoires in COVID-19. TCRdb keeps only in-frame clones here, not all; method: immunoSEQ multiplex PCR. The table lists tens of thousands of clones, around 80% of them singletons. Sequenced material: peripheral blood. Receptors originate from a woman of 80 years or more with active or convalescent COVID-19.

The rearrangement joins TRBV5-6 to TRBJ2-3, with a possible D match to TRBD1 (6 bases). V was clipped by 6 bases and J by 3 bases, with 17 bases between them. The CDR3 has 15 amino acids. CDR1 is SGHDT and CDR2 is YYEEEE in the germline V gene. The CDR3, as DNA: TGTGCCAGCAAAAATACAGGGTTTTTTACAGATACGCAGTATTTT. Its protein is CASKNTGFFTDTQYF.

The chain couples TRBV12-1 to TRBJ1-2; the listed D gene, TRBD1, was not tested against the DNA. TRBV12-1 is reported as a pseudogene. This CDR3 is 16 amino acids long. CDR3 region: CASSFIPGQGKNGYTF. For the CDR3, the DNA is TGTGCCAGCAGCTTTATTCCGGGACAGGGAAAGAATGGCTACACCTTC.

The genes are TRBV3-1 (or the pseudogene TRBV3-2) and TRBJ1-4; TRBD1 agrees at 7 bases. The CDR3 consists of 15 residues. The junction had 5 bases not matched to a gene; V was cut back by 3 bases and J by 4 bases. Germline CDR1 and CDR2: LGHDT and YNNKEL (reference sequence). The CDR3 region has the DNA TGTGCCAGCAGCCATGACAGGGCACGTAATGAAAAACTGTTTTTT. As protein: CASSHDRARNEKLFF.

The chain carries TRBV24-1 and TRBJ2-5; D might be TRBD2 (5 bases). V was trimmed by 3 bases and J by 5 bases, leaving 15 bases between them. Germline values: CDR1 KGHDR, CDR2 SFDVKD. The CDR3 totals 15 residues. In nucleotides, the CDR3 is TGTGCCACCAGTGATGCCGGAGCTGGGAGCGAGACCCAGTACTTC. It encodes CATSDAGAGSETQYF.

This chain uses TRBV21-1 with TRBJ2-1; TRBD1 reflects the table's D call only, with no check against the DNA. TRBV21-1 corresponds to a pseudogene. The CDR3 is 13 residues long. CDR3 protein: CASSRNRGHEQFF. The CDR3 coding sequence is TGTGCCAGCAGCAGAAACAGGGGGCACGAGCAGTTCTTC.

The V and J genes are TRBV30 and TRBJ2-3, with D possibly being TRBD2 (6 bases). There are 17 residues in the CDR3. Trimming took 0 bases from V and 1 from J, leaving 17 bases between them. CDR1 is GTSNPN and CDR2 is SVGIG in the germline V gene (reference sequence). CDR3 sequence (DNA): TGTGCCTGGAGTGTCCCCCCTAGGGCTAGCGGCACAGATACGCAGTATTTT. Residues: CAWSVPPRASGTDTQYF.

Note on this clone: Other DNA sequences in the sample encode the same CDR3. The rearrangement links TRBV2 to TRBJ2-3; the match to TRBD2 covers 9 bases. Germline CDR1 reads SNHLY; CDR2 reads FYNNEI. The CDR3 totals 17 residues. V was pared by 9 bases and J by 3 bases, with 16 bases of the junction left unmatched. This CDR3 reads CASSLLSGGLKTDTQYF. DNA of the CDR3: TGTGCCAGTAGTTTACTAAGCGGGGGGCTGAAAACAGATACGCAGTATTTT.

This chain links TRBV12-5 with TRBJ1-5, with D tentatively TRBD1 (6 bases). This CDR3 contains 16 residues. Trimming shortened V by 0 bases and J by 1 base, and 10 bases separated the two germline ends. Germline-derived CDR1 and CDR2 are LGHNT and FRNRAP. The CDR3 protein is CASGLVGGASNQPQHF. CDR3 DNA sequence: TGTGCTAGTGGTTTGGTGGGGGGGGCCAGCAATCAGCCCCAGCATTTT.

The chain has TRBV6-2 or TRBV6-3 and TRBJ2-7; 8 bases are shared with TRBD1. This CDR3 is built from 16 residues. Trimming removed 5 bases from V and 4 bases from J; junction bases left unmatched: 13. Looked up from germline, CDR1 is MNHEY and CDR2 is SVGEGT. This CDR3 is CASSGAQQGVEYEQYF. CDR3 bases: TGTGCCAGCAGTGGAGCGCAACAGGGGGTTGAGTACGAGCAGTACTTC.

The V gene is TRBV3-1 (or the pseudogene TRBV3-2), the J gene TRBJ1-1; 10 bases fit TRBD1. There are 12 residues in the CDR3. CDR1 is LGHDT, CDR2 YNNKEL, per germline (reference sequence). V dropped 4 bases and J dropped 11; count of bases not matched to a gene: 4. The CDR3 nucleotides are TGTGCCAGCAGCCTACCGGGACAGGGGGCTTTCTTT. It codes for CASSLPGQGAFF.

The chain's CDR3 is CASSQRTGTPILYGYTF. The CDR3 DNA reads as TGCGCCAGCAGCCAAAGGACAGGGACACCTATCCTCTATGGCTACACCTTC. The chain is built from TRBV4-1 and TRBJ1-2; 8 bases line up with TRBD1. CDR3 length equals 17 residues. V trimming: 2 bases; J trimming: 4 bases; junction bases outside the gene matches: 12. Germline CDR1 reads MGHRA; CDR2 reads YSYEKL.

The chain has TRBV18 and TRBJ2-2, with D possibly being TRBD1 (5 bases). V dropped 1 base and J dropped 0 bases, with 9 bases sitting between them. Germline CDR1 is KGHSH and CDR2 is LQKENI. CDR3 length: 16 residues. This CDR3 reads CASSPLGAPNTGELFF. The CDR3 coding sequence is TGTGCCAGCTCACCACTAGGGGCACCGAACACCGGGGAGCTGTTTTTT. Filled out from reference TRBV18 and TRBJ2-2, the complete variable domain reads NAGVMQNPRHLVRRRGQEARLRCSPMKGHSHVYWYRQLPEEGLKFMVYLQKENIIDESGMPKERFSAEFPKEGPSILRIQQVVRGDSAAYFCASSPLGAPNTGELFFGEGSRLTVL.

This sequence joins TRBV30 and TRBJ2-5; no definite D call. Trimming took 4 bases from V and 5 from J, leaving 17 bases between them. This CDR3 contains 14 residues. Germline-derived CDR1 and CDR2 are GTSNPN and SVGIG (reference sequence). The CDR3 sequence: CAWKGISARETQYF. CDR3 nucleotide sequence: TGTGCCTGGAAAGGTATCTCGGCGCGGGAGACCCAGTACTTC.

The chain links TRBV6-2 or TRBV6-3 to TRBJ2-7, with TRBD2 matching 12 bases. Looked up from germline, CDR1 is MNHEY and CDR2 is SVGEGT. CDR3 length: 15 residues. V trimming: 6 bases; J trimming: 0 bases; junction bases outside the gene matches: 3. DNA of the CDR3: TGTGCCAGCAGCCCACTAGCGGGGGGCTCCTACGAGCAGTACTTC. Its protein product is CASSPLAGGSYEQYF.

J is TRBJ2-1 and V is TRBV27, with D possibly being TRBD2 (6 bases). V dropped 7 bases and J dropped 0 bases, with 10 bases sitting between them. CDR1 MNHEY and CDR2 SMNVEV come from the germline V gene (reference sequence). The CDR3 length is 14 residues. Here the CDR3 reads CASTPEGSYNEQFF. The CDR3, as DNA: TGTGCCAGCACCCCGGAGGGCTCCTACAATGAGCAGTTCTTC.

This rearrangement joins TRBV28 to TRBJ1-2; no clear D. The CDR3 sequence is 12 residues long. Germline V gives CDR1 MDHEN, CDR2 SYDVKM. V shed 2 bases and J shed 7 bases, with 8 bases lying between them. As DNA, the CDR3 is TGTGCCAGCAGTTTAGAGCGGGTTGGCTACACCTTC. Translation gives CASSLERVGYTF.

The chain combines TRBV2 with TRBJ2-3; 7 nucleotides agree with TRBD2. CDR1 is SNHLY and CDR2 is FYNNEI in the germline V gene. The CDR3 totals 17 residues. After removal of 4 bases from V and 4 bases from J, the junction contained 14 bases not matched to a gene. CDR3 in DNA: TGTGCCAGCAGTGGAGGGTTTGGGGGAGGGTTGGCAGATACGCAGTATTTT. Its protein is CASSGGFGGGLADTQYF.

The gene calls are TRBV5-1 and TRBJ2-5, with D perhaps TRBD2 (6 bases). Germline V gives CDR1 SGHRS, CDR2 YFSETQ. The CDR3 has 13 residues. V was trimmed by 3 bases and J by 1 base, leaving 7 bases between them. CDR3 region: CASSSGGQETQYF. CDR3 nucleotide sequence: TGCGCCAGCAGCTCCGGGGGCCAAGAGACCCAGTACTTC.

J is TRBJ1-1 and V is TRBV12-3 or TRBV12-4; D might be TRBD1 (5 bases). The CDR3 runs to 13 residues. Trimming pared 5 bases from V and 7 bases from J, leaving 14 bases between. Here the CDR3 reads CASSLGGQNEAFF. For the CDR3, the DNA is TGTGCCAGCAGTCTAGGAGGACAAAATGAAGCTTTCTTT.

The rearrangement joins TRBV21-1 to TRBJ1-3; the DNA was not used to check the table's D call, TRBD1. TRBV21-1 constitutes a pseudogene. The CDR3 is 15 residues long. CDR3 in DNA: TGTGCCAGCAGCAAGAAGGGGTTCTCTGGAAACACCATATATTTT. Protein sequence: CASSKKGFSGNTIYF.

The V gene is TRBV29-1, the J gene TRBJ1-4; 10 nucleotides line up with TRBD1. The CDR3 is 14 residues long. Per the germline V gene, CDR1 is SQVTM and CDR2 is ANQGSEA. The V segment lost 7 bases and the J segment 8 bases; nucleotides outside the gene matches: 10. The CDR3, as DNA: TGCAGCGCCTTGGGGGGACAGGGGTGGGAAAAACTGTTTTTT. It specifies CSALGGQGWEKLFF.

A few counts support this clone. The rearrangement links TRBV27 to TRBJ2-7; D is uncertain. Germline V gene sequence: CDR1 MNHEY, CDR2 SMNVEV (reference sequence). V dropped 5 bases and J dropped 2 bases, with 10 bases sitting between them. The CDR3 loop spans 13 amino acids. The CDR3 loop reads CASSMAQAYEQYF. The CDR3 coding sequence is TGTGCCAGCAGTATGGCGCAGGCCTACGAGCAGTACTTC.

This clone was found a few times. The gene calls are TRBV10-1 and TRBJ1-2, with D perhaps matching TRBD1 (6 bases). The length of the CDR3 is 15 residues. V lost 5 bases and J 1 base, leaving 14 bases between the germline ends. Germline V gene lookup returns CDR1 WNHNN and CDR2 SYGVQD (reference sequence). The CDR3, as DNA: TGCGCCAGCAGTCCCCGGGACAACAATAACTATGGCTACACCTTC. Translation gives CASSPRDNNNYGYTF.

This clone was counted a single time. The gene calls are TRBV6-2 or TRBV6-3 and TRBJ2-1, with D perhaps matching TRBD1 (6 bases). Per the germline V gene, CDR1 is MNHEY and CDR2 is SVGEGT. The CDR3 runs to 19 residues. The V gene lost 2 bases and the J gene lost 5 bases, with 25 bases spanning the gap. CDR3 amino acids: CASSYGSGAEVVRDNEQFF. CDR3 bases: TGTGCCAGCAGTTACGGGTCAGGGGCAGAGGTAGTCCGGGACAATGAGCAGTTCTTC.

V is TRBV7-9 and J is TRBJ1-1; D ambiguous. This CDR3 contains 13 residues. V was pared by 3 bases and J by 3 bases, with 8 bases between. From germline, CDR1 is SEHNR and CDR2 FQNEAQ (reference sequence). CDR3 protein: CASSFQLDTEAFF. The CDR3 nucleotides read TGTGCCAGCAGCTTCCAATTAGACACTGAAGCTTTCTTT.

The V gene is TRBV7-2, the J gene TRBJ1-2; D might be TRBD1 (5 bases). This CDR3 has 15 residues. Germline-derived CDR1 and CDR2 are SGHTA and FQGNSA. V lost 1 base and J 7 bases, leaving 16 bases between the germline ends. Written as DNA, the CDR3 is TGTGCCAGCAGCTTAGGGGGCCAGGGAATTGCTGGCTACACCTTC. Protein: CASSLGGQGIAGYTF.

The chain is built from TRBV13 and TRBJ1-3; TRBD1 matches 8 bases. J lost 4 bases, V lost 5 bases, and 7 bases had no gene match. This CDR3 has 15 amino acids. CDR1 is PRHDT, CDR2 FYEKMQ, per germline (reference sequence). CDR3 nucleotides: TGTGCCAGCAGCACTGGACAGGGTAGAGGAAACACCATATATTTT. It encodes CASSTGQGRGNTIYF.

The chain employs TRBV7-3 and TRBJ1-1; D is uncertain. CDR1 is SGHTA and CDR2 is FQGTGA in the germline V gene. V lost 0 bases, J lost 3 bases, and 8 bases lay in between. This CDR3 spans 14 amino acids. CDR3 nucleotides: TGTGCCAGCAGCTTAACGGCGGATCACACTGAAGCTTTCTTT. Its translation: CASSLTADHTEAFF.

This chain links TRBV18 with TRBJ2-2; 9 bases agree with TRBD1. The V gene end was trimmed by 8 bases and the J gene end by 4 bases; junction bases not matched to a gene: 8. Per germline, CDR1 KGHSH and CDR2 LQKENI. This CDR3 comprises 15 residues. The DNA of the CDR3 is TGTGCCAGCCACTCCGGGACAGGGTTCACCGGGGAGCTGTTTTTT. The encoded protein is CASHSGTGFTGELFF.

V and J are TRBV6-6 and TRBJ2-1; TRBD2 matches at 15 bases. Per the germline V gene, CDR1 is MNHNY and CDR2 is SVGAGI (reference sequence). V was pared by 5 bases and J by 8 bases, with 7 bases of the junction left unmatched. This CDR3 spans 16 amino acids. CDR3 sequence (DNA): TGTGCCAGCAGTAAAGGACTAGCGGGAGGGTGGGATGAGCAGTTCTTC. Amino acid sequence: CASSKGLAGGWDEQFF.

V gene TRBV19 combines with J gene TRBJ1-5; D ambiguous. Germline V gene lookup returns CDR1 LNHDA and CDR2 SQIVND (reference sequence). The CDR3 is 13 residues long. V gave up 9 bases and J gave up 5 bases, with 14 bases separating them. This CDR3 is CASSVGLHQPQHF. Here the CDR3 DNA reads TGTGCCAGCAGTGTGGGCCTTCATCAGCCCCAGCATTTT.

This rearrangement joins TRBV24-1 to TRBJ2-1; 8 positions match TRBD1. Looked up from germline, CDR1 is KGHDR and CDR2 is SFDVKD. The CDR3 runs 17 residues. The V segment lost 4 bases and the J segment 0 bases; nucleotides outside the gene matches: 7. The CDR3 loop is CATSDAGQGSSYNEQFF. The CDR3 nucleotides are TGTGCCACCAGTGACGCCGGACAGGGAAGCTCCTACAATGAGCAGTTCTTC.